This paragraph covers one T cell receptor beta chain sequence. The data belong to a study of blood T cell repertoires in COVID-19. About the research overall: Samples representing acute and convalescent COVID-19 were sourced from the United States, Italy and Spain. Sample material is recorded as cDNA or gDNA derived from T cells, B-cell-depleted T cells, or PBMCs.

CDR3 size: 15 residues. Germline CDR1 and CDR2: MNHEY and SVGEGT. The V gene lost 5 bases and the J gene lost 10 bases, with 23 bases spanning the gap. Original methodology: Nucleated cell number was recorded as an estimate derived from reference gene primer amplification. Produced via immunoSEQ multiplex PCR; TCRdb's table is partial and in-frame only. That table supplies the V and J calls and clone size; D and trimming were determined from the DNA. This sample has 50,000 to 55,000 clones, with roughly 91% found just once. Sample: peripheral blood. The TCR was taken from a man between 50 and 59 years old with active COVID-19. The gene calls are TRBV6-2 or TRBV6-3 and TRBJ1-2; D is perhaps TRBD1 (5 bases). The CDR3 reads CASSSPLGALSYYTF. The CDR3, as DNA: TGTGCCAGCAGTAGCCCCTTAGGGGCCCTATCGTACTACACCTTC.